The 22 T cell receptor beta chains listed next were all sequenced from one sample in a study of blood T cell repertoires in COVID-19. Data came from immunoSEQ multiplex PCR; TCRdb stores just in-frame clones and leaves some out. The table shows about 63,000 clones, with 80% to 90% occurring only once. The sample consisted of peripheral blood. These receptors came from a human donor in a cohort sampled during active COVID-19.

The chain recombines TRBV7-2 with TRBJ2-3, with 15 bases fitting TRBD2. The CDR3 runs to 19 residues. V lost 5 bases, J lost 0 bases, and 9 bases stayed unmatched. The germline V gene encodes CDR1 SGHTA and CDR2 FQGNSA. CDR3 loop: CASSLGLAGGGPSTDTQYF. DNA for the CDR3: TGTGCCAGCAGCCTAGGACTAGCGGGAGGGGGCCCTAGCACAGATACGCAGTATTTT.

The chain recombines TRBV18 with TRBJ2-7; TRBD1 might be the D (5 bases). Between the trimmed V and J ends, which lost 3 bases and 6 bases, there was a span of 15 bases. Germline loops: CDR1 KGHSH, CDR2 LQKENI. CDR3 size: 14 residues. CDR3 residues: CASSPLQGWSEQYF. CDR3 in DNA: TGTGCCAGCTCACCCTTGCAGGGTTGGAGCGAGCAGTACTTC.

This sequence joins TRBV19 and TRBJ2-1; 12 bases are shared with TRBD2. The J segment lost 5 bases and the V segment lost 3 bases, leaving 2 bases of the junction unmatched. The CDR3 consists of 15 residues. Germline V gene lookup returns CDR1 LNHDA and CDR2 SQIVND (reference sequence). Here the CDR3 reads CASSIRTSGNNEQFF. In nucleotides, the CDR3 is TGTGCCAGTAGTATTCGGACTAGCGGGAACAATGAGCAGTTCTTC.

This chain connects TRBV19 to TRBJ1-3; D unclear. V lost 1 base, J lost 2 bases, and 9 bases lay in between. The CDR3 covers 15 residues. Looked up from germline, CDR1 is LNHDA and CDR2 is SQIVND (reference sequence). The CDR3 is CASSIATAAGNTIYF. As DNA, the CDR3 is TGTGCCAGTAGTATAGCTACAGCGGCTGGAAACACCATATATTTT.

This chain uses TRBV7-2 with TRBJ1-3, with D perhaps TRBD1 (5 bases). Trimming took off 1 base at V and 0 bases at J, with 16 bases between the two ends. The CDR3 contains 18 residues. Per the germline V gene, CDR1 is SGHTA and CDR2 is FQGNSA. The chain's CDR3 is CASSLVRGSFSSGNTIYF. The CDR3 bases are TGTGCCAGCAGCTTAGTAAGGGGCAGCTTTTCCTCTGGAAACACCATATATTTT.

CDR3 amino acids: CASSLQGRGAYNEQFF. CDR3 coding DNA: TGTGCCAGCAGCTTACAGGGCCGGGGGGCCTACAATGAGCAGTTCTTC. The chain carries TRBV5-4 and TRBJ2-1; D is perhaps TRBD2 (7 bases). V shed 2 bases and J shed 2 bases, with 14 bases lying between them. Germline V lookup: CDR1 SGHNT, CDR2 YYREEE (reference sequence). The CDR3 is made up of 16 amino acids.

The gene calls are TRBV9 and TRBJ2-1; TRBD1 is a possible D gene (6 bases). Germline CDR1 reads SGDLS; CDR2 reads YYNGEE. V lost 4 bases and J 6 bases, leaving 14 bases between the germline ends. This CDR3 has 14 amino acids. The CDR3 region has the DNA TGTGCCAGCAGCTCCTTGACAGGCGGCAATGAGCAGTTCTTC. Amino acid sequence: CASSSLTGGNEQFF.

The gene calls are TRBV2 and TRBJ1-3, with 7 bases matching TRBD1. The trim removed 4 bases at V and 2 bases at J, leaving 8 bases unmatched. This CDR3 contains 16 residues. The germline CDR1 and CDR2 sequences are SNHLY and FYNNEI. The CDR3 region is CASSVLQGNAGNTIYF. In DNA, the CDR3 is TGTGCCAGCAGTGTTTTACAGGGGAACGCTGGAAACACCATATATTTT.

The chain is built from TRBV18 and TRBJ1-1, with TRBD1 as a possible D gene (6 bases). V was clipped by 4 bases and J by 7 bases, with 13 bases between them. In germline, CDR1 is KGHSH, CDR2 LQKENI. The CDR3 has 13 residues. CDR3 nucleotide sequence: TGTGCCAGCTCACTACAGGGTGGGAATGAAGCTTTCTTT. Residues: CASSLQGGNEAFF.

The V gene is TRBV19, the J gene TRBJ2-7; D call uncertain. This CDR3 has 17 amino acids. Trimming stripped 3 bases from V and 0 bases from J, with 18 bases between. Germline CDR1 reads LNHDA; CDR2 reads SQIVND (reference sequence). CDR3 sequence reads: CASSIRRGSGSSYEQYF. CDR3 DNA sequence: TGTGCCAGTAGTATTCGTCGTGGTTCAGGTAGCTCCTACGAGCAGTACTTC. The full variable domain, in which reference TRBV19 and TRBJ2-7 provide the parts outside the CDR3, is DGGITQSPKYLFRKEGQNVTLSCEQNLNHDAMYWYRQDPGQGLRLIYYSQIVNDFQKGDIAEGYSVSREKKESFPLTVTSAQKNPTAFYLCASSIRRGSGSSYEQYFGPGTRLTVT.

This chain links TRBV9 with TRBJ1-2; 9 bases fit TRBD1. The germline gives CDR1 SGDLS, CDR2 YYNGEE. Trimming took 2 bases from V and 6 from J; bases not matched to a gene: 11. CDR3 length: 16 residues. CDR3 coding DNA: TGTGCCAGCAGCGTCTCCCCATTGGGACAGGGACATGGCTACACCTTC. It codes for CASSVSPLGQGHGYTF.

CDR3 region: CASSLGSLGNQPQHF. The CDR3 nucleotides are TGTGCCAGCTCCCTAGGATCCCTTGGGAATCAGCCCCAGCATTTT. The rearrangement joins TRBV19 to TRBJ1-5; D is unresolved. The V end was cut by 9 bases, the J end by 4 bases, with 19 bases between. The CDR3 contains 15 residues. Germline loops: CDR1 LNHDA, CDR2 SQIVND (reference sequence). The full variable domain, with the rest looked up from reference TRBV19 and TRBJ1-5, is DGGITQSPKYLFRKEGQNVTLSCEQNLNHDAMYWYRQDPGQGLRLIYYSQIVNDFQKGDIAEGYSVSREKKESFPLTVTSAQKNPTAFYLCASSLGSLGNQPQHFGDGTRLSIL.

CDR3 region: CASSQTGEQYF. CDR3 nucleotides: TGTGCCAGCAGCCAAACGGGTGAGCAGTACTTC. The chain recombines TRBV3-1 (or the pseudogene TRBV3-2) with TRBJ2-7; D is unclear. The CDR3 loop spans 11 amino acids. In germline, CDR1 is LGHDT, CDR2 YNNKEL (reference sequence). Trimming removed 2 bases at V and 7 bases at J, with 6 bases between.

The chain links TRBV9 to TRBJ2-3, with TRBD2 identical over 9 bases. There are 15 residues in the CDR3. Germline CDR1 and CDR2: SGDLS and YYNGEE. The J segment lost 1 base and the V segment lost 2 bases, leaving 2 bases of the junction unmatched. CDR3 coding DNA: TGTGCCAGCAGCGTTAGACTAGCGGGCACAGATACGCAGTATTTT. Translating it yields CASSVRLAGTDTQYF.

This clone was seen a handful of times. This chain links TRBV5-1 with TRBJ1-2; TRBD1 matches 7 bases. With V trimmed by 4 bases and J by 3 bases, 3 bases remained unmatched. CDR1 is SGHRS, CDR2 YFSETQ, per germline. The CDR3 is 13 residues long. In nucleotides, the CDR3 is TGCGCCAGCAGCACCGGACAGGACTATGGCTACACCTTC. It yields the protein CASSTGQDYGYTF.

The chain couples TRBV19 to TRBJ1-5, with D possibly being TRBD1 (6 bases). The length of the CDR3 is 15 residues. CDR1 and CDR2 from the germline V gene are LNHDA and SQIVND (reference sequence). The V gene lost 6 bases and the J gene lost 1 base, with 13 bases spanning the gap. CDR3 region: CASSRGGSSNQPQHF. CDR3 coding DNA: TGTGCCAGTAGCCGAGGGGGTTCGAGCAATCAGCCCCAGCATTTT.

Only one count was recorded for this clone. This rearrangement joins TRBV7-8 to TRBJ2-1; D gene unclear. The CDR3 has 15 residues. Trimming stripped 3 bases from V and 2 bases from J, with 11 bases between. CDR1 and CDR2 from the germline V gene are SGHVS and FQNEAQ. CDR3 sequence reads: CASSLAASAYNEQFF. The CDR3 nucleotides are TGTGCCAGCAGCTTGGCCGCGAGCGCCTACAATGAGCAGTTCTTC.

Remarks on this clone: Because the CDR3's place on the DNA is in doubt, the DNA is left out and the CDR3 is given as listed by TCRdb. The chain has TRBV5-4 and TRBJ2-1; the D call TRBD2 from the table was never checked on the DNA. The CDR3 numbers 16 amino acids, ends counted. CDR1 is SGHNT, CDR2 YYREEE, per germline (reference sequence). Here the CDR3 reads CASSFGAGTSGDGGFF.

This chain connects TRBV11-2 to TRBJ1-4, with no clear D. The ends were cut back, 1 base at V and 8 bases at J, with 14 bases in the middle. The CDR3 is made up of 15 amino acids. Germline V gene lookup returns CDR1 SGHAT and CDR2 FQNNGV. CDR3 loop: CASSLVSGYAEKLFF. The CDR3 DNA is TGTGCCAGCAGCTTAGTGTCCGGGTACGCCGAAAAACTGTTTTTT.

V gene TRBV7-8 combines with J gene TRBJ2-5; 7 positions match TRBD1. Germline V gives CDR1 SGHVS, CDR2 FQNEAQ. There are 14 residues in the CDR3. V was pared by 0 bases and J by 4 bases, with 2 bases of the junction left unmatched. CDR3 sequence (DNA): TGTGCCAGCAGCTTAGCGGCAGGGGGAGAGACCCAGTACTTC. This translates into CASSLAAGGETQYF.

The J gene is TRBJ2-3, the V gene TRBV4-2; D is perhaps TRBD2 (9 bases). Trimming took off 4 bases at V and 4 bases at J, with 24 bases between the two ends. This CDR3 has 18 residues. The germline CDR1 and CDR2 sequences are LGHNA and YNFKEQ. The CDR3 region has the DNA TGTGCCAGCAGCCGACAGGGGTCCAGGGGACTAGCACCAGATACGCAGTATTTT. Translated, it gives CASSRQGSRGLAPDTQYF.

The gene calls are TRBV18 and TRBJ2-2; 7 bases agree with TRBD1. The CDR3 sequence is 17 residues long. J gave up 4 bases and V 4 bases, and 12 bases lay outside the gene matches. CDR1 is KGHSH and CDR2 is LQKENI in the germline V gene. CDR3 coding DNA: TGTGCCAGCTCACTTCGGAGACAGGGTTTCTCCACCGGGGAGCTGTTTTTT. Amino acid sequence: CASSLRRQGFSTGELFF.